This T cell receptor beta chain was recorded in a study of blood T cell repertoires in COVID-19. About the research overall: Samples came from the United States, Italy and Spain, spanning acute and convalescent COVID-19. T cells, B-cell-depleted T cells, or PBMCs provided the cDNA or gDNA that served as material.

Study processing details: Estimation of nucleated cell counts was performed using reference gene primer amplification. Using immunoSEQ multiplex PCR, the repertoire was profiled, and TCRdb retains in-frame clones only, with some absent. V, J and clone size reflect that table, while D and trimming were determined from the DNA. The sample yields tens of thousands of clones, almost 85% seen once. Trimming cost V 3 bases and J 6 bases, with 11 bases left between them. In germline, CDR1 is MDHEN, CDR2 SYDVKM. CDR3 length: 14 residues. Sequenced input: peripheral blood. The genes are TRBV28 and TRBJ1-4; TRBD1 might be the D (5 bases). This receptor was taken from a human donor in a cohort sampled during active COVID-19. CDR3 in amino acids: CASSLGGRDEKLFF. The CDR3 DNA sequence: TGTGCCAGCAGTTTGGGGGGAAGGGATGAAAAACTGTTTTTT.